This T cell receptor beta chain was found in a study of blood T cell repertoires in COVID-19. Across the whole study: Samples of COVID-19 (acute and convalescent) were obtained from the United States, Italy and Spain.

Measured with immunoSEQ multiplex PCR; TCRdb has only the in-frame clones, and not every one. Here the sample spans 250,000 to 300,000 clones, 84% being singletons. Participants were aged about 18 to 95 years, lived in some 23 US areas, and enrolled virtually. CDR3 size: 16 residues. The J segment lost 6 bases and the V segment lost 3 bases, leaving 10 bases of the junction unmatched. The V gene's germline CDR1 is KGHDR and CDR2 SFDVKD. This TCR was recovered from a young man with acute COVID-19. The gene calls are TRBV24-1 and TRBJ2-4; 7 bases map to TRBD1. Material for sequencing was PBMCs or T cells enriched from blood (not recorded which). The CDR3 sequence: CATSDPTQGLGNIQYF. The CDR3 DNA sequence: TGTGCCACCAGTGATCCCACACAGGGGTTGGGAAACATTCAGTACTTC.